The 21 T cell receptor beta chains below were found in one sample sequenced in a study of blood T cell repertoires in COVID-19. Using immunoSEQ multiplex PCR, the repertoire was profiled, and TCRdb retains in-frame clones only, with some absent. This table has under 85,000 clones, more than 80% appearing once. The sequenced sample consisted of peripheral blood. These receptors came from an older man with acute or convalescent COVID-19.

This chain joins TRBV19 and TRBJ1-5, with D tentatively TRBD1 (6 bases). Germline V gene sequence: CDR1 LNHDA, CDR2 SQIVND (reference sequence). The CDR3 runs to 16 residues. Deletions cut 3 bases from V and 5 bases from J, with 17 bases between. CDR3 DNA: TGTGCCAGTAGTATTACCGGTAGCAGGGGCTATCAGCCCCAGCATTTT. Its protein is CASSITGSRGYQPQHF.

This clone has only one observation. V usage is TRBV19 and J usage is TRBJ1-2, with D uncertain. Germline V lookup: CDR1 LNHDA, CDR2 SQIVND (reference sequence). CDR3 size: 13 residues. V was pared by 2 bases and J by 2 bases, with 6 bases between. This CDR3 is CASSISGNYGYTF. CDR3 coding DNA: TGTGCCAGTAGTATATCGGGGAACTATGGCTACACCTTC.

V gene TRBV28 combines with J gene TRBJ2-3, with 16 bases matching TRBD2. This CDR3 is 18 amino acids long. V lost 6 bases and J lost 5; bases outside the gene matches: 11. CDR1 is MDHEN, CDR2 SYDVKM, per germline. CDR3 residues: CASSSPSGTSGRGDTQYF. For the CDR3, the DNA is TGTGCCAGCAGCTCTCCCTCCGGGACTAGCGGGAGGGGAGATACGCAGTATTTT.

J is TRBJ1-4 and V is TRBV28; D uncertain. The CDR3 spans 16 residues. Germline V CDR1 and CDR2: MDHEN, SYDVKM. The V gene lost 6 bases and the J gene lost 0 bases, with 14 bases spanning the gap. Here the CDR3 reads CASSPSSFATNEKLFF. The CDR3 DNA is TGTGCCAGCAGCCCCAGTAGCTTTGCAACTAATGAAAAACTGTTTTTT.

The rearrangement uses TRBV5-4 and TRBJ2-3; possible D gene TRBD2, 5 bases. V shed 3 bases and J shed 6 bases, with 14 bases lying between them. The CDR3 is 14 residues long. CDR1 SGHNT and CDR2 YYREEE come from the germline V gene (reference sequence). As DNA, the CDR3 is TGTGCCAGCAGCTCCCCCTCCGGGGAGGATACGCAGTATTTT. This sequence encodes CASSSPSGEDTQYF.

V gene TRBV20-1 combines with J gene TRBJ2-5; maybe TRBD2 (5 bases). This CDR3 is 11 amino acids long. Germline CDR1 and CDR2: DFQATT and SNEGSKA (reference sequence). Trimming stripped 5 bases from V and 1 base from J, with 5 bases between. Here the CDR3 reads CSAGLQETQYF. In DNA, the CDR3 is TGCAGTGCTGGACTCCAAGAGACCCAGTACTTC.

This clone was observed a single time. CDR3 sequence reads: CASSRLMGGTEAFF. The CDR3 DNA is TGTGCCAGCAGCCGTCTAATGGGGGGCACTGAAGCTTTCTTT. The J gene is TRBJ1-1, the V gene TRBV7-9; TRBD1 might be the D (5 bases). Trimming left V 5 bases short and J 4 bases short, with 14 bases between. The V gene's germline CDR1 is SEHNR and CDR2 FQNEAQ (reference sequence). The CDR3 covers 14 residues.

The rearrangement links TRBV7-7 to TRBJ2-5, with D perhaps TRBD1 (6 bases). V was clipped by 5 bases and J by 2 bases, with 21 bases between them. This CDR3 is built from 17 residues. CDR1 and CDR2 (germline): SSHAT, FNYEAQ (reference sequence). The CDR3 coding sequence is TGTGCCAGCAGCCCCTCCTCGGACAGCCTTTCACAAGAGACCCAGTACTTC. It yields the protein CASSPSSDSLSQETQYF.

The chain recombines TRBV6-5 with TRBJ2-7, with TRBD2 as a possible D gene (6 bases). The germline gives CDR1 MNHEY, CDR2 SVGAGI. Trimming took off 0 bases at V and 9 bases at J, with 18 bases between the two ends. The CDR3 extends over 15 amino acids. The CDR3 sequence is CASSYSTRHVTGQYF. The CDR3 DNA reads as TGTGCCAGCAGTTACTCGACTAGGCACGTGACGGGGCAGTACTTC.

V usage is TRBV11-2 and J usage is TRBJ2-7; D might be TRBD2 (6 bases). Per the germline V gene, CDR1 is SGHAT and CDR2 is FQNNGV. V dropped 4 bases and J dropped 2 bases, with 12 bases sitting between them. This CDR3 is built from 14 residues. The CDR3 DNA sequence: TGTGCCAGCAGCTCCGCCCGGGGGACCTACGAGCAGTACTTC. It is translated as CASSSARGTYEQYF.

The J gene is TRBJ2-7, the V gene TRBV19, with 7 bases identical to TRBD2. Looked up from germline, CDR1 is LNHDA and CDR2 is SQIVND (reference sequence). The CDR3 has 15 amino acids. J lost 3 bases, V lost 6 bases, and 11 bases had no gene match. As DNA, the CDR3 is TGTGCCAGTAGCCGGGAGGAAGGTCTAGGCTACGAGCAGTACTTC. This gives the protein CASSREEGLGYEQYF.

The chain combines TRBV27 with TRBJ1-5, with 8 bases identical to TRBD1. J lost 5 bases, V lost 6 bases, and 9 bases had no gene match. The germline gives CDR1 MNHEY, CDR2 SMNVEV (reference sequence). This CDR3 region has 15 residues. This CDR3 is CASRTQGEPHQPQHF. The CDR3 region has the DNA TGTGCCAGCAGGACACAGGGGGAGCCCCATCAGCCCCAGCATTTT.

CDR3 DNA: TGTGCCAGCAGCTTACCGACAGGGCCTCGCTCTGGGGCCAACGTCCTGACTTTC. Translating gives CASSLPTGPRSGANVLTF. The chain uses TRBV7-3 and TRBJ2-6; TRBD1 matches at 7 bases. In germline, CDR1 is SGHTA, CDR2 FQGTGA. Trimming removed 2 bases from V and 0 bases from J; junction bases left unmatched: 7. The CDR3 is 18 residues long. Combining the CDR3 with reference TRBV7-3 and TRBJ2-6 gives the whole variable domain GAGVSQTPSNKVTEKGKYVELRCDPISGHTALYWYRQSLGQGPEFLIYFQGTGAADDSGLPNDRFFAVRPEGSVSTLKIQRTERGDSAVYLCASSLPTGPRSGANVLTFGAGSRLTVL.

The J gene is TRBJ1-6, the V gene TRBV7-6; tentative D call: TRBD1 (6 bases). V lost 3 bases and J lost 7, with 19 bases in between. Germline CDR1 SGHVS, CDR2 FNYEAQ. The CDR3 contains 17 residues. The CDR3 sequence is CASSFSGTQRGNSPLHF. The CDR3 region has the DNA TGTGCCAGCAGCTTTTCCGGGACACAACGAGGGAATTCACCCCTCCACTTT.

The rearrangement joins TRBV6-5 to TRBJ1-2, with 9 bases aligning to TRBD1. This CDR3 contains 14 residues. In germline, CDR1 is MNHEY, CDR2 SVGAGI. Trimming cost V 6 bases and J 5 bases; bases outside gene matches: 7. The CDR3 here is CASRVGQGLYGYTF. CDR3 coding DNA: TGTGCCAGCAGAGTAGGACAGGGGCTATATGGCTACACCTTC.

The count of this clone is one. V gene TRBV2 combines with J gene TRBJ1-1; D is undetermined. Trimming took 4 bases from V and 5 from J, leaving 11 bases between them. This CDR3 is built from 13 residues. Germline assignment: CDR1 SNHLY and CDR2 FYNNEI. The CDR3 DNA sequence: TGTGCCAGCAGTGCGAACCGGGAAACTGAAGCTTTCTTT. Protein product: CASSANRETEAFF.

This clone was counted many times. The J gene is TRBJ2-5, the V gene TRBV19; 9 bases agree with TRBD1. J lost 5 bases, V lost 3 bases, and 4 bases had no gene match. Germline-derived CDR1 and CDR2 are LNHDA and SQIVND (reference sequence). The CDR3 runs to 14 residues. Here the CDR3 reads CASSMGGQGETQYF. Written as DNA, the CDR3 is TGTGCCAGTAGTATGGGAGGACAGGGGGAGACCCAGTACTTC.

The chain has TRBV5-1 and TRBJ2-3; 13 bases line up with TRBD2. Trimming cost V 2 bases and J 1 base; bases outside gene matches: 4. Germline-derived CDR1 and CDR2 are SGHRS and YFSETQ. CDR3 length equals 17 residues. CDR3 region: CASSFTGLAGGTDTQYF. The CDR3 nucleotides read TGCGCCAGCAGCTTCACAGGACTAGCGGGGGGCACAGATACGCAGTATTTT.

The gene calls are TRBV24-1 and TRBJ2-3; the match to TRBD2 covers 11 bases. The V segment lost 4 bases and the J segment 0 bases; nucleotides outside the gene matches: 5. The CDR3 extends over 17 amino acids. Germline V gene data show CDR1 as KGHDR and CDR2 as SFDVKD. The CDR3 loop is CATSDPASGGSTDTQYF. CDR3 sequence (DNA): TGTGCCACCAGTGACCCTGCTAGCGGGGGGAGCACAGATACGCAGTATTTT.

This chain joins TRBV7-4 and TRBJ2-1, with 8 nucleotides matching TRBD1. J lost 4 bases, V lost 2 bases, and 10 bases had no gene match. The germline V gene has CDR1 SGHVT and CDR2 SQSDAQ. CDR3 size: 17 residues. The CDR3 bases are TGTGCCAGCAGCTTAACCTGGACAGGGAATCTTTACAATGAGCAGTTCTTC. It yields the protein CASSLTWTGNLYNEQFF.

The rearrangement uses TRBV29-1 and TRBJ2-7; 9 nucleotides match TRBD2. J gave up 11 bases and V 3 bases, and 8 bases lay outside the gene matches. The length of the CDR3 is 12 residues. The V gene's germline CDR1 is SQVTM and CDR2 ANQGSEA. CDR3 sequence: CSVDQGGGGEYF. DNA of the CDR3: TGCAGCGTTGATCAGGGCGGGGGGGGCGAGTACTTC.